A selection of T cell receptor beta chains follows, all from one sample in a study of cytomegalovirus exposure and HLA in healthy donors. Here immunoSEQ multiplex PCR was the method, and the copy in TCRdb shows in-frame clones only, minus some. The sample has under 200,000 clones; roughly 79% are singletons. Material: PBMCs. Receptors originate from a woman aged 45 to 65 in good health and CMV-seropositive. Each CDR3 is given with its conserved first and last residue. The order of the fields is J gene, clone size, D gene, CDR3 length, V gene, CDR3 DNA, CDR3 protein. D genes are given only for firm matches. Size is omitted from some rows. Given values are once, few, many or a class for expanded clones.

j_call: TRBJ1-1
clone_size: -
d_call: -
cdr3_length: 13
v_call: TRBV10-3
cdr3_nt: TGTGCCATCAGTGTTCAGGGCGTCACTGAAGCTTTCTTT
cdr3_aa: CAISVQGVTEAFF

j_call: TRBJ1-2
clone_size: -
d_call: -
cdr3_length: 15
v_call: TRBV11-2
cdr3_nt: TGTGCCAGCAGCTTTTCGCGGCAGCCCGCTCGGGGCTACACCTTC
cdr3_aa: CASSFSRQPARGYTF

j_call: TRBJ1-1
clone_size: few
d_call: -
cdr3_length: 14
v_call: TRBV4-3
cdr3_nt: TGCGCCAGCAGCCTAGAGGTGAGGAACACTGAAGCTTTCTTT
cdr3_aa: CASSLEVRNTEAFF

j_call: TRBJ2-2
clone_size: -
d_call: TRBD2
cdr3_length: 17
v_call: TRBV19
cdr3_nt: TGTGCCAGTACCCTAACTAGCGGGAGGGCAAACACCGGGGAGCTGTTTTTT
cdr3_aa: CASTLTSGRANTGELFF

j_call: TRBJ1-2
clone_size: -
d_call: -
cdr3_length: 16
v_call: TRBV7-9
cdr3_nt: TGTGCCAGCAGACGCGACGGGGAGCGTCGAAGCTATGGCTACACCTTC
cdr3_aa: CASRRDGERRSYGYTF

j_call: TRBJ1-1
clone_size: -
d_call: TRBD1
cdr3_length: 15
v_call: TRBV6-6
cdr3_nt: TGTGCCAGCAGGGACAGGGGGTCCTTGAACACTGAAGCTTTCTTT
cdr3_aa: CASRDRGSLNTEAFF

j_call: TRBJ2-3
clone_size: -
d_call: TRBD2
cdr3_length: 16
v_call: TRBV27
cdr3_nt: TGTGCCAGCACTACTACCGGGACTAGCGGGCCAGATACGCAGTATTTT
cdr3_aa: CASTTTGTSGPDTQYF

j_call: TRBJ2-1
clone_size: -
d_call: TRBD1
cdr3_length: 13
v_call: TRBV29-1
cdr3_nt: TGCAGCGTTCAGGGACAGGTAGGGACTGAGCAGTTCTTC
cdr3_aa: CSVQGQVGTEQFF

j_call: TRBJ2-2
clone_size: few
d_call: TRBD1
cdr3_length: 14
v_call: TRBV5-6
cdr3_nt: TGTGCCAGCAGACGGGACAGGGAGGCCGGGGAGCTGTTTTTT
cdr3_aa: CASRRDREAGELFF

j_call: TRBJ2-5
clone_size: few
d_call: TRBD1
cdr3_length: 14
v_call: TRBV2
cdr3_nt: TGTGCCAGCACCGCGGCCAGGGGGCAAGAGACCCAGTACTTC
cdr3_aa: CASTAARGQETQYF

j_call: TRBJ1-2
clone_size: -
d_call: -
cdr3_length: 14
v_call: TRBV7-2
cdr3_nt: TGTGCCAGCAGCCAAGCAGGGGAAGGCTATGGCTACACCTTC
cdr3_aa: CASSQAGEGYGYTF

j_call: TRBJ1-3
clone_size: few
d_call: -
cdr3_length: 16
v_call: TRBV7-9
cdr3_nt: TGTGCCAGCAGCTTAGCCCAGGGCCCCTCTGGAAACACCATATATTTT
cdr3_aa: CASSLAQGPSGNTIYF

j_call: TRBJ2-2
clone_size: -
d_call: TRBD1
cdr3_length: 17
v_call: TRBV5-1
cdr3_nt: TGCGCCAGCAGCCAAAGACCGGGACAGGGGTCGACCGGGGAGCTGTTTTTT
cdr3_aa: CASSQRPGQGSTGELFF

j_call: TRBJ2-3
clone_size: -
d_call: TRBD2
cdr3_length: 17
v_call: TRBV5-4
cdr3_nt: TGTGCCAGCAGCCGTCGGAGTAGCGGGAGGAGCACAGATACGCAGTATTTT
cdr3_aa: CASSRRSSGRSTDTQYF

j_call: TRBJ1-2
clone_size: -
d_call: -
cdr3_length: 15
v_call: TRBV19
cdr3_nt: TGTGCCAGTAGTATAGATCGGGGGGGTACCTATGGCTACACCTTC
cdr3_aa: CASSIDRGGTYGYTF

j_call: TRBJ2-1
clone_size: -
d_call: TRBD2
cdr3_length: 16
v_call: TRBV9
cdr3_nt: TGTGCCAGCAGCCCATTGGGACTAGCGGTCTACAATGAGCAGTTCTTC
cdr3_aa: CASSPLGLAVYNEQFF

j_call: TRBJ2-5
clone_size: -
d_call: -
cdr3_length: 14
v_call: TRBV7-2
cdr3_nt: TGTGCCAGCAGCTTAGGCAGTGGTCAAGAGACCCAGTACTTC
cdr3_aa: CASSLGSGQETQYF

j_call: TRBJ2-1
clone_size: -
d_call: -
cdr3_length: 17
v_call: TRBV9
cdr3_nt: TGTGCCAGCGCCCCGGGAGAGGGGTCAAACCTATACAATGAGCAGTTCTTC
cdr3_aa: CASAPGEGSNLYNEQFF

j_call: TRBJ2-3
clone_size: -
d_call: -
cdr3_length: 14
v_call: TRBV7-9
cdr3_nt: TGTGCCAGCAGCTTAGGTCGGAGCACAGATACGCAGTATTTT
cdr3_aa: CASSLGRSTDTQYF

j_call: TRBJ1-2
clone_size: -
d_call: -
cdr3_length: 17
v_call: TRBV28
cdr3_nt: TGTGCCAGCAGTTTAATTGCCTGGGGCAGGGTGGGGTATGGCTACACCTTC
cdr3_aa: CASSLIAWGRVGYGYTF

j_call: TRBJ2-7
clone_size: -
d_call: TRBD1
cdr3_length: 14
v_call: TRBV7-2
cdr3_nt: TGTGCCAGCAGCGCAGACAGGGGGGACTACGAGCAGTACTTC
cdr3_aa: CASSADRGDYEQYF

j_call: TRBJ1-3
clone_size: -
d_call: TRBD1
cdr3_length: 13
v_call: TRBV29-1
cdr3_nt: TGCAGCGCCTCGGACAGGTCTGGAAACACCATATATTTT
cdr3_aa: CSASDRSGNTIYF

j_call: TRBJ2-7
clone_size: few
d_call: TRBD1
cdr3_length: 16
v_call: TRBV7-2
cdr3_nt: TGTGCCAGCAGCTTGACCCCTTGGGACAGTTTCTACGAGCAGTACTTC
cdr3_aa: CASSLTPWDSFYEQYF

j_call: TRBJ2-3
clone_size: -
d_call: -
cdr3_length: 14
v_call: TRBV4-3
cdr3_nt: TGCGCCAGCAGCCAGGTGGGGCCCACAGATACGCAGTATTTT
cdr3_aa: CASSQVGPTDTQYF

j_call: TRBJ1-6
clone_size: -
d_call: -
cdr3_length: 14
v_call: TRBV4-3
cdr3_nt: TGCGCCAGCAGCCAAGATCGGTTTCGGTCACCCCTCCACTTT
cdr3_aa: CASSQDRFRSPLHF